This TCR beta chain was sequenced in a study of T cells in Graves' hyperthyroidism and ophthalmopathy. Study-level findings and limits: Stable hyperthyroidism and ophthalmopathy were separated using 13 V-J signatures. In the blood, most expanded thyroid clonotypes above 0.001 appeared as well.

RNA transcripts gave rise to amplified TCR beta CDR3 regions. The TCR CDR3 was amplified in a first-round RT-PCR using the HTBI primer set. TCRdb re-called the multiplex PCR reads with MiXCR, one entry per CDR3 protein. The sample records about 520,000 distinct CDR3 sequences, around 22% being singletons. On this clonotype itself: Its antigen is unidentified.

In the ophthalmopathy cohort, Clinical Activity Score was at least 3, NOSPECS grade at least 4, and duration under 3 months. Germline V gene lookup returns CDR1 MNHNS and CDR2 SASEGT. CDR3 length equals 12 residues. V was clipped by 5 bases and J by 9 bases, with 13 bases between them. The gene calls are TRBV6-1 and TRBJ1-1; D remains unclear. The sequenced sample was blood. This TCR was recovered from a woman aged 30 to 39 with Graves' ophthalmopathy. CDR3 nucleotide sequence: TGTGCCAGCAGTCCCCAGGATCGAAAAGCTTTCTTT. This codes for CASSPQDRKAFF.